This paragraph reports one TCR beta chain. The antigen remains unidentified. The deep-level immunoSEQ assay was used. Replicate PCRs from sorted subsets contained roughly 220 ng DNA, which is around 29,000 T cell genomes. TCRdb keeps only in-frame clones here, not all; method: immunoSEQ multiplex PCR. Of approximately 640,000 clones listed, 72% are singletons. There are 13 residues in the CDR3. Germline V lookup: CDR1 MDHEN, CDR2 SYDVKM. Trimming took 3 bases from V and 5 from J, leaving 8 bases between them. These data belong to a study of shared clonotypes between healthy human individuals. Points from the study as a whole: Generally, estimated richness proved larger in naive subsets than it did in memory subsets.

The sequencing input was memory CD4+ T cells sorted from blood. Subset given: CD45RA-negative fraction. The clonotype originates from a woman in her twenties or thirties in good health. V usage is TRBV28 and J usage is TRBJ1-5; unclear D gene. Written as DNA, the CDR3 is TGTGCCAGCAGTTTGGGGATCTATCAGCCCCAGCATTTT. It codes for CASSLGIYQPQHF.